Listed below are T cell receptor beta chains from one sample, sequenced in a study of beta chain features in type 1 diabetes. Measured with immunoSEQ multiplex PCR; TCRdb has only the in-frame clones, and not every one. The sample lists some 290,000 clones, roughly an eighth occurring once. The source material was naive CD4+ T cells from blood. Receptors were obtained from a man between 25 and 39 years old with type 1 diabetes. The CDR3 runs from the conserved cysteine through the conserved F or W. D genes are given only for firm matches. Not all rows give a size; the values are once, few, many and, for expanded clones, a class.

d_call	clone_size	v_call	j_call	cdr3_aa	cdr3_nt
TRBD2	NA	TRBV19	TRBJ2-1	CASSTIAGRPYNEQFF	TGTGCCAGTAGTACTATAGCGGGGCGTCCGTACAATGAGCAGTTCTTC
TRBD2	few	TRBV5-1	TRBJ2-1	CASSQREDTYNEQFF	TGCGCCAGCAGCCAGCGGGAGGACACCTACAATGAGCAGTTCTTC
NA	few	TRBV7-9	TRBJ2-1	CASRSGLSSYNEQFF	TGTGCCAGCAGGAGCGGGCTTAGCTCCTACAATGAGCAGTTCTTC
TRBD1	NA	TRBV18	TRBJ1-3	CASSRDRQRGNTIYF	TGTGCCAGCTCTCGGGACAGGCAGAGGGGAAACACCATATATTTT
TRBD2	NA	TRBV28	TRBJ2-7	CASSLSTSGSYEQYF	TGTGCCAGCAGTTTGTCGACTAGCGGGTCCTACGAGCAGTACTTC
NA	few	TRBV15	TRBJ2-1	CATSRATDHNYNEQFF	TGTGCCACCAGCAGAGCGACAGATCATAACTACAATGAGCAGTTCTTC
TRBD2	NA	TRBV7-2	TRBJ2-7	CASSLGGLGFSYEQYF	TGTGCCAGCAGCTTGGGGGGACTAGGATTCTCCTACGAGCAGTACTTC
TRBD1	NA	TRBV19	TRBJ2-1	CASSGPGGRGNEQFF	TGTGCCAGTAGTGGTCCAGGGGGCAGGGGCAATGAGCAGTTCTTC
TRBD1	NA	TRBV14	TRBJ2-7	CASSQGQRGHYEQYF	TGTGCCAGCAGCCAGGGACAGCGCGGACACTACGAGCAGTACTTC
TRBD2	NA	TRBV15	TRBJ2-5	CATSRGKTSGIQETQYF	TGTGCCACCAGCAGAGGGAAGACTAGCGGCATCCAAGAGACCCAGTACTTC
TRBD1	NA	TRBV5-1	TRBJ2-7	CASSQRTGPLDLSSYEQYF	TGCGCCAGCAGCCAAAGGACAGGTCCCCTTGATTTGTCCTCCTACGAGCAGTACTTC
TRBD1	few	TRBV18	TRBJ2-7	CASSPRTGEYEQYF	TGTGCCAGCTCCCCTAGGACAGGGGAGTACGAGCAGTACTTC
NA	few	TRBV14	TRBJ2-7	CASSQTYEQYF	TGTGCCAGCAGCCAAACCTACGAGCAGTACTTC